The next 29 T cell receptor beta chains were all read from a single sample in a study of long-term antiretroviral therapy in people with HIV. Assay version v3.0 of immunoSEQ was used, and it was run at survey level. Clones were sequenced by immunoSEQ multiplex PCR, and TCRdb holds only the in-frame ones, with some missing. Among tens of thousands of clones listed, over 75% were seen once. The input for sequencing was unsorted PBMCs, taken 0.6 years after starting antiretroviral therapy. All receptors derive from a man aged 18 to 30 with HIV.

The CDR3 region has the DNA TGTGCCAGCAGTGAAGGCTACAGGCAGAATGAAGAAGCTTTCTTT. It codes for CASSEGYRQNEEAFF. The rearrangement uses TRBV2 and TRBJ1-1; possible D gene TRBD1, 5 bases. V lost 1 base and J 8 bases, leaving 17 bases between the germline ends. The CDR3 length is 15 residues. Germline assignment: CDR1 SNHLY and CDR2 FYNNEI.

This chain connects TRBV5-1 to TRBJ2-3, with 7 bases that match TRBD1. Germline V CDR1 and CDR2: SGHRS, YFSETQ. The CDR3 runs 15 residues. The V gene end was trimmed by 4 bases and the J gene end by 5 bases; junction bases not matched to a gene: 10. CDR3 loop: CASSTSTGREDTQYF. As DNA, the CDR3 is TGCGCCAGCAGCACCTCGACAGGGCGTGAAGATACGCAGTATTTT.

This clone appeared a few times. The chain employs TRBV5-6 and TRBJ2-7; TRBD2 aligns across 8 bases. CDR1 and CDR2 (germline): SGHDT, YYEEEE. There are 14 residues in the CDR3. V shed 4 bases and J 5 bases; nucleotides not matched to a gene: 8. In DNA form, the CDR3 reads TGTGCCAGCAGCCCGGGAGGGCCGAGAAACGAGCAGTACTTC. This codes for CASSPGGPRNEQYF.

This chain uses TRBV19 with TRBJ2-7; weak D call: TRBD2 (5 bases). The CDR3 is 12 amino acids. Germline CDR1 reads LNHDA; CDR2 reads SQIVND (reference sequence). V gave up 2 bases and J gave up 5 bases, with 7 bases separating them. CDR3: CASSIIGNEQYF. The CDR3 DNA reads TGTGCCAGTAGTATAATCGGGAACGAGCAGTACTTC.

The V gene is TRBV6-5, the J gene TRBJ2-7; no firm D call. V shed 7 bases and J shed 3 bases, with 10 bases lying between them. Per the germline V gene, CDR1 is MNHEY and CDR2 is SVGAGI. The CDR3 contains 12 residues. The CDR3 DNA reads TGTGCCAGCAACGGGCGGAGCTACGAGCAGTACTTC. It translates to CASNGRSYEQYF.

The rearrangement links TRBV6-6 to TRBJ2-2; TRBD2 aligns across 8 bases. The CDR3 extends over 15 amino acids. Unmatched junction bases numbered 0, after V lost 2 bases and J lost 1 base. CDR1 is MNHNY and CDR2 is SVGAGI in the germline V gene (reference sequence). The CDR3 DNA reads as TGTGCCAGCAGTTACCTAGCGGGGAACACCGGGGAGCTGTTTTTT. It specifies CASSYLAGNTGELFF.

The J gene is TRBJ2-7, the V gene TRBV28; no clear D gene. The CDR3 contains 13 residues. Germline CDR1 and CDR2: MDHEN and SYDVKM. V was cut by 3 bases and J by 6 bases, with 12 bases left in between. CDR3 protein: CASSLGKYREQYF. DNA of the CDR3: TGTGCCAGCAGTTTGGGAAAATATCGCGAGCAGTACTTC. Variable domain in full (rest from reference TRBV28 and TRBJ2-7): DVKVTQSSRYLVKRTGEKVFLECVQDMDHENMFWYRQDPGLGLRLIYFSYDVKMKEKGDIPEGYSVSREKKERFSLILESASTNQTSMYLCASSLGKYREQYFGPGTRLTVT.

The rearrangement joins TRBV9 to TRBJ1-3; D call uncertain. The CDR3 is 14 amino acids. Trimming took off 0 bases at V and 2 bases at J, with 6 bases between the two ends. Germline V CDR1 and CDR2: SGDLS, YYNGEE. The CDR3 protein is CASSVATAGNTIYF. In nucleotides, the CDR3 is TGTGCCAGCAGCGTAGCCACCGCTGGAAACACCATATATTTT.

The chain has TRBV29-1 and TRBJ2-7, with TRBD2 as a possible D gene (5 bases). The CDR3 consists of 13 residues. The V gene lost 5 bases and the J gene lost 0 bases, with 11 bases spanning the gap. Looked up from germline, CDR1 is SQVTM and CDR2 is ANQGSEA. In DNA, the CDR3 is TGCAGCGTTATAGCGATCCACTCCTACGAGCAGTACTTC. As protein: CSVIAIHSYEQYF.

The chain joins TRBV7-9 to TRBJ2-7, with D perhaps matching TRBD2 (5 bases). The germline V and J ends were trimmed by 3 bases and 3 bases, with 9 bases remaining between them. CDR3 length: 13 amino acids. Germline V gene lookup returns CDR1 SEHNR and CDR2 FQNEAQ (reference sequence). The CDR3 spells CASSLMSGYEQYF. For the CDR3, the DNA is TGTGCCAGCAGCTTGATGAGCGGCTACGAGCAGTACTTC.

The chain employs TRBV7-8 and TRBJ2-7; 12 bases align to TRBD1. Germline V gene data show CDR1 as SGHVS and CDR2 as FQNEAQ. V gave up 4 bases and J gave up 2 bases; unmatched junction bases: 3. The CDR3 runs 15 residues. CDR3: CASSWDRGPTYEQYF. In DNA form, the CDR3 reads TGTGCCAGCAGCTGGGACAGGGGGCCTACCTACGAGCAGTACTTC.

The CDR3 sequence is CASKGGFSTDTQYF. CDR3 coding DNA: TGTGCCAGCAAGGGGGGCTTTAGCACAGATACGCAGTATTTT. The chain has TRBV7-9 and TRBJ2-3; D could derive from TRBD1 or TRBD2 (6 bases each). Trimming cost V 7 bases and J 0 bases, with 11 bases left between them. The CDR3 length is 14 residues. The germline gives CDR1 SEHNR, CDR2 FQNEAQ (reference sequence).

CDR3 sequence: CASSPLLYEQYF. The CDR3 nucleotides are TGTGCCAGCAGCCCCCTACTCTACGAGCAGTACTTC. V gene TRBV11-2 combines with J gene TRBJ2-7, with unresolved D. CDR1 SGHAT and CDR2 FQNNGV come from the germline V gene. The CDR3 length is 12 residues. V lost 5 bases and J lost 3, with 8 bases in between.

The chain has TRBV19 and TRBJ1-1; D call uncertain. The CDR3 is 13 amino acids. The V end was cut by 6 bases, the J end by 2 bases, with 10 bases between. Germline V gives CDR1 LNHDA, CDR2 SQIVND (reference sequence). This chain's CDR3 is CASRASPNTEAFF. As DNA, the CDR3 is TGTGCCAGTAGGGCGAGCCCTAACACTGAAGCTTTCTTT.

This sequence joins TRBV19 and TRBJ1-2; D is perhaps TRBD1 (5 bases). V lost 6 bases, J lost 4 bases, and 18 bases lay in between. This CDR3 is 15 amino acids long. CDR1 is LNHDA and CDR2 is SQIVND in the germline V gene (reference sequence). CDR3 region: CASRLTGGLLYGYTF. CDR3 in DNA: TGTGCCAGTAGATTAACAGGCGGTTTGCTCTATGGCTACACCTTC.

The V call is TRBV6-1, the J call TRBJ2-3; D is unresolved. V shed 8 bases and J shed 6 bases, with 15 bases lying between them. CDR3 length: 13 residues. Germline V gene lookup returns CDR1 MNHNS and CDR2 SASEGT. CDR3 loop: CASGYQMGDTQYF. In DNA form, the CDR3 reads TGTGCCAGCGGCTACCAAATGGGTGATACGCAGTATTTT.

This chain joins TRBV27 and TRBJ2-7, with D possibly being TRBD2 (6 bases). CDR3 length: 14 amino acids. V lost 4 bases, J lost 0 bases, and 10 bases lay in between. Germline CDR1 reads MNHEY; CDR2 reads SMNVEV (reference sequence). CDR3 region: CASSSGLGSYEQYF. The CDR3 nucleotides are TGTGCCAGCAGTTCGGGACTGGGCTCCTACGAGCAGTACTTC.

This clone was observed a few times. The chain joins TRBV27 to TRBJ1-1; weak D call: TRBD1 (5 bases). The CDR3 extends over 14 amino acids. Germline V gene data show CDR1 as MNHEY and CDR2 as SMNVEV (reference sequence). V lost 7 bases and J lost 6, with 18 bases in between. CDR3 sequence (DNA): TGTGCCAGCACCGGGACCCATTCTGGGGCTGAAGCTTTCTTT. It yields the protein CASTGTHSGAEAFF.

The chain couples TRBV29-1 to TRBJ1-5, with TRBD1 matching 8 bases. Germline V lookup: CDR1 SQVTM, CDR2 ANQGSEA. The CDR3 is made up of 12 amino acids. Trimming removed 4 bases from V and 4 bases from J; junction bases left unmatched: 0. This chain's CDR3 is CSVGQGNQPQHF. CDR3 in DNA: TGCAGCGTTGGACAGGGGAATCAGCCCCAGCATTTT.

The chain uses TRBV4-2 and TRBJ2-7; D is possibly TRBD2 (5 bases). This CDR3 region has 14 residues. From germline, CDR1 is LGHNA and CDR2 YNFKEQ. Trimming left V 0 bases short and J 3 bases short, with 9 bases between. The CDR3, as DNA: TGTGCCAGCAGCCAAGATCAACGGGGCTACGAGCAGTACTTC. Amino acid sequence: CASSQDQRGYEQYF.

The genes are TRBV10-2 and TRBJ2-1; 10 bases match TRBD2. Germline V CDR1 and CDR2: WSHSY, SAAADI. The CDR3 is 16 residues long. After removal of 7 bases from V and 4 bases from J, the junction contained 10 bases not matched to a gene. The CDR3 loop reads CASTLGLAGVYNEQFF. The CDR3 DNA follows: TGCGCCAGCACTCTGGGGCTAGCGGGAGTTTACAATGAGCAGTTCTTC.

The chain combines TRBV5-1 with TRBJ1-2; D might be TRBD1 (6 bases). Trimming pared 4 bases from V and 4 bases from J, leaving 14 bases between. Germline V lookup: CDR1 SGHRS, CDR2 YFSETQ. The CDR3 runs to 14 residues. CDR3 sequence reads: CASSGGGAGYGYTF. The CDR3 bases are TGCGCCAGCAGCGGCGGGGGGGCAGGCTATGGCTACACCTTC.

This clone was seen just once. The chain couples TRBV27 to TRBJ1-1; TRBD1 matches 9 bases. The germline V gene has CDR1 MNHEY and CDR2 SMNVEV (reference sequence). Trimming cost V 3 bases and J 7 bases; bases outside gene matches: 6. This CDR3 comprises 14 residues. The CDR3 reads CASSFLRGQGEAFF. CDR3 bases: TGTGCCAGCAGTTTTCTACGGGGACAGGGTGAAGCTTTCTTT.

For the CDR3, the DNA is TGTGCCAGCTCACCCAGGGCGGTTGATGAAAAACTGTTTTTT. It codes for CASSPRAVDEKLFF. The chain uses TRBV18 and TRBJ1-4, with D possibly matching TRBD1 (5 bases). The germline gives CDR1 KGHSH, CDR2 LQKENI. Trimming removed 3 bases at V and 6 bases at J, with 11 bases between. The CDR3 runs 14 residues. The variable domain in full, with the rest retrieved from reference TRBV18 and TRBJ1-4, is NAGVMQNPRHLVRRRGQEARLRCSPMKGHSHVYWYRQLPEEGLKFMVYLQKENIIDESGMPKERFSAEFPKEGPSILRIQQVVRGDSAAYFCASSPRAVDEKLFFGSGTQLSVL.

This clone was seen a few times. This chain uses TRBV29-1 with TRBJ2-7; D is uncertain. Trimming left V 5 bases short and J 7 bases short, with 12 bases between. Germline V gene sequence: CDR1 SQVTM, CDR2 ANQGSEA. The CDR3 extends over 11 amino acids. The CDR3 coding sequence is TGCAGCGTTAGGCTGATCGGGGAGCAGTACTTC. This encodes CSVRLIGEQYF.

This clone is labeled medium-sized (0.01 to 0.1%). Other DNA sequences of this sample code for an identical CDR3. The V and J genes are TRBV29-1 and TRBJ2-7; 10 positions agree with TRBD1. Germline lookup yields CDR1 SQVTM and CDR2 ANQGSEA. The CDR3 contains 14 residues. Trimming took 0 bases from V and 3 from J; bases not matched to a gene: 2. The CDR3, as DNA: TGCAGCGTTGAAGAGGGGGACAGGGGCTACGAGCAGTACTTC. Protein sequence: CSVEEGDRGYEQYF.

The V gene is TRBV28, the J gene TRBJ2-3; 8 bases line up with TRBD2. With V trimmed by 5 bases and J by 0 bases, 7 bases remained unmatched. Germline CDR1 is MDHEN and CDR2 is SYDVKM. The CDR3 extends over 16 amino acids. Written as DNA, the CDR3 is TGTGCCAGCAGTCCCCGGGTAGCGGGGAGCACAGATACGCAGTATTTT. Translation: CASSPRVAGSTDTQYF.

CDR3 amino acids: CVARGPSNEQFF. The CDR3 bases are TGTGTCGCCAGGGGACCGAGCAATGAGCAGTTCTTC. The chain is built from TRBV6-5 and TRBJ2-1, with a weak D call TRBD1 (6 bases). Germline values: CDR1 MNHEY, CDR2 SVGAGI. The CDR3 is made up of 12 amino acids.

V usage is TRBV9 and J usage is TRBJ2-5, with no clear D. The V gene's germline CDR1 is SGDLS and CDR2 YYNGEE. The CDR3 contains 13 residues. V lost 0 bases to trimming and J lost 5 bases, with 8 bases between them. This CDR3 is CASSVAVRETQYF. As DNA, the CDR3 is TGTGCCAGCAGCGTAGCGGTCCGGGAGACCCAGTACTTC.